This TCR beta chain comes out of a study of a mutant IDH1 vaccine in newly diagnosed glioma. Study in general: Patients came in for eight vaccinations, in weeks 1, 3, 5, 7, 11, 15, 19 and 23. Radiotherapy, temozolomide, or both had been given previously, and both were given to most.

Per germline, CDR1 MNHNY and CDR2 SVGAGI (reference sequence). CDR3 length: 16 residues. V shed 0 bases, J shed 2 bases, and the junction held 7 bases outside the gene matches. With respect to this clone: Its target is unknown.

Noted time point: week 23, last vaccination. One vaccine dose held 300 ug of mutant IDH1 20-mer peptide and came with topical imiquimod. Using immunoSEQ multiplex PCR, the repertoire was profiled, and TCRdb retains in-frame clones only, with some absent. Of tens of thousands of clones in the sample, roughly 81% were seen once. The sequenced sample was PBMCs, obtained from a glioma patient whose treatment included an IDH1 peptide vaccine. The sequence was collected from a woman in her thirties or forties with glioma. Some clones in this sample may be carry-over from other donors' samples. The J gene is TRBJ2-7, the V gene TRBV6-6, with 7 positions matching TRBD1. CDR3 residues: CASSYSRGGDTYEQYF. The CDR3, as DNA: TGTGCCAGCAGTTACTCAAGAGGGGGCGACACCTACGAGCAGTACTTC.